This T cell receptor beta chain came from a study of metastatic and nonmetastatic thyroid tumors (dated by TCRdb to 2020 to 2022). Describing the broader study: Repertoires from peripheral blood and from tumor or nodule tissue samples of malignant and benign thyroid patients were compared. Results the study describes overall, beyond this receptor: TCR beta diversity was reported as significantly higher in malignant tumors than in benign nodules, in both blood and tumor samples.

The protocol used for the library was PCR. TCRdb lists the instrument as Illumina HiSeq 4000. High-throughput sequencing was used to profile the TCR beta-chain CDR3 region of each patient. Concerning the study's data processing: Drawing on CDR3 differences between clinicopathological groups, the researchers built a classifier meant to tell apart patients with distant-metastatic papillary thyroid cancer. To measure repertoire diversity the researchers used the Shannon index, while the Morisita-Horn index served to gauge how similar the tumor and blood repertoires were. TCRdb reprocessing: public reads trimmed at Q25 with fastp, clones called with MiXCR, in-frame beta chains kept. TCRdb, not the original authors, processed these V and J calls. The sample data list more than 9,500 clones, and roughly 31% of these were observed just once. The ten largest clones take up about a sixth of the sample. The CDR3 goes from the cysteine to the phenylalanine over 16 residues. The only DNA kept is the CDR3, 48 bases in frame from the first base. Reading the germline V gene (reference sequence) gives CDR1 SGHAT and CDR2 FQDESV. V is cut back by 6 bases and J by 5 bases, with 14 bases in the junction unmatched.

The sample holds many counts of this clone. Its cognate antigen has yet to be identified. Base qualities were left out, and no much larger clone turns up one base away. None of the patients had been given any treatment before thyroid surgery. The study retrospectively analysed patient clinical samples collected from the early 2010s to the late 2010s using T-cell receptor beta sequencing. The V and J segments used are TRBV11-1 and TRBJ2-7; the junction holds 9 bases that match TRBD2. This clonotype was obtained from a male donor with papillary thyroid cancer or a benign thyroid nodule (not recorded which). Some clones in this sample may be carry-over from other donors' samples. Source material: tumor tissue. The CDR3 protein sequence reads: CASSGGGAGGGHEQYF. The DNA sequence follows: TGTGCCAGCAGTGGGGGAGGAGCGGGGGGTGGCCACGAGCAGTACTTC.